This T cell receptor (beta chain) came from a study of T cell clones after liver transplantation. Study-level background: As an antigen-independent comparator, third-party-reactive TCRbeta sequences came from pre-transplant mixed lymphocyte reactions. Findings and caveats of the study: Post-transplant, graft-donor-reactive CD4 TCRbeta sequences in blood dropped significantly in most of the 8 subjects.

Here immunoSEQ multiplex PCR was the method, and the copy in TCRdb shows in-frame clones only, minus some. The table includes about 51,000 clones, about 86% detected once. Comment on this clone: Its specificity is not known.

The starting material was CD8+ T cells from blood, obtained 12 months after liver transplant. The sequence was obtained from a human patient who received a liver transplant. Some T cells may arise from the graft donor.

The CDR3: CASSIGQVGALYNEQFF. The CDR3, as DNA: TGTGCCAGTAGTATAGGGCAGGTTGGGGCCTTATACAATGAGCAGTTCTTC. The rearrangement uses TRBV19 and TRBJ2-1; tentatively, D is TRBD1 (5 bases). This CDR3 contains 17 residues. Germline-derived CDR1 and CDR2 are LNHDA and SQIVND (reference sequence). The V end lost 1 base, the J end lost 4 bases, and 17 bases lay between the germline ends.